Here is one T cell receptor (beta chain) with its context. Vbeta (60) and Jbeta (13) primers were used in the PCR. Sequenced by immunoSEQ multiplex PCR; TCRdb stores in-frame clones only, minus some. Here the sample spans under 150,000 clones, 70% to 80% being singletons. Each donor's status was that of a healthy bone marrow donor. This entry is derived from a study of cytomegalovirus exposure and HLA in healthy donors. Study-level background: Of roughly 360 genotyped donors, around 86% grouped in the Caucasian-associated ancestry cluster.

The trim removed 3 bases at V and 3 bases at J, leaving 8 bases unmatched. Per the germline V gene, CDR1 is LNHNV and CDR2 is YYDKDF (reference sequence). CDR3 length: 15 residues. Sequenced sample: PBMCs. V gene TRBV15 combines with J gene TRBJ2-7; 7 nucleotides line up with TRBD2. This sequence was found in a man aged 50 to 59 in good health and CMV-seronegative. As DNA, the CDR3 is TGTGCCACCAGCAGGGTTCTAGCGGAGTTCTACGAGCAGTACTTC. Residues: CATSRVLAEFYEQYF.